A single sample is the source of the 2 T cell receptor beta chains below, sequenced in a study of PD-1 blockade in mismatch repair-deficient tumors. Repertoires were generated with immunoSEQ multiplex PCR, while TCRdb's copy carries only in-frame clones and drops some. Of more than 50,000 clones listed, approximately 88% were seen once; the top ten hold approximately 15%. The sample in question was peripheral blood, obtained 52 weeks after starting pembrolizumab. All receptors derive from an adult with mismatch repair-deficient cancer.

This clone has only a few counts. CDR3 nucleotides: TGCGCCAGCAGCCAAGATGAGGCGGGAAGCTCCTACGAGCAGTACTTC. This sequence encodes CASSQDEAGSSYEQYF. V usage is TRBV4-1 and J usage is TRBJ2-7, with a tentative D call TRBD2 (6 bases). The V end was cut by 0 bases, the J end by 0 bases, with 12 bases between. CDR1 and CDR2 (germline): MGHRA, YSYEKL. CDR3 length equals 16 residues.

CDR3 DNA: TGTGCCAGCAGTGCTACAGGGGTCGGGGAGCTGTTTTTT. The encoded protein is CASSATGVGELFF. The chain couples TRBV25-1 to TRBJ2-2, with 7 bases identical to TRBD1. The germline gives CDR1 MGHDK, CDR2 SYGVNS. This CDR3 region has 13 residues. Unmatched junction bases numbered 3, after V lost 4 bases and J lost 7 bases.